This TCR beta chain is drawn from a study of blood T cells in healthy people across ages. This clonotype was detected a few times. A second PCR, run for roughly 7 to 11 cycles, used a sample-barcoded 5' primer plus a J-beta primer mix. In TCRdb, the 5' RACE reads were re-called with MiXCR into one record per CDR3 protein. The table shows fewer than 800,000 distinct CDR3 sequences, with 21% occurring only once. This CDR3 has 14 amino acids. Trimming stripped 3 bases from V and 7 bases from J, with 17 bases between. Germline lookup yields CDR1 SGHDT and CDR2 YYEEEE. This clonotype was obtained from an older man in good health. The chain employs TRBV5-6 and TRBJ2-7, with D maybe TRBD2 (6 bases). Sequencing was carried out using blood. The DNA of the CDR3 is TGTGCCAGCAGCTCCCGGGACTCGAGGTGGGAGCAGTACTTC. Translating it yields CASSSRDSRWEQYF.